Shown below are 5 T cell receptor beta chains from a single sample sequenced in a study of control samples from healthy donors and cancer patients. Method: immunoSEQ multiplex PCR; TCRdb's copy keeps in-frame clones and lacks some. The table shows 12,000 or so clones, with around nine tenths occurring only once. Sequenced material: formalin-fixed, paraffin-embedded tissue. The receptors derive from a male donor with melanoma.

This chain connects TRBV7-2 to TRBJ2-3; weak D call: TRBD1 (5 bases). V gave up 5 bases and J gave up 5 bases, with 20 bases separating them. Germline assignment: CDR1 SGHTA and CDR2 FQGNSA. CDR3 length equals 16 residues. CDR3 protein: CASSLSLSKGLDTQYF. The CDR3 region has the DNA TGTGCCAGCAGCCTTTCGCTTAGTAAGGGGTTAGATACGCAGTATTTT. The variable domain in full, with the rest retrieved from reference TRBV7-2 and TRBJ2-3, is GAGVSQSPSNKVTEKGKDVELRCDPISGHTALYWYRQSLGQGLEFLIYFQGNSAPDKSGLPSDRFSAERTGGSVSTLTIQRTQQEDSAVYLCASSLSLSKGLDTQYFGPGTRLTVL.

The rearrangement links TRBV6-5 to TRBJ1-2; 9 positions agree with TRBD1. V trimming: 6 bases; J trimming: 7 bases; junction bases outside the gene matches: 6. Germline values: CDR1 MNHEY, CDR2 SVGAGI. The CDR3 consists of 13 residues. CDR3 loop: CASSKQGALGYTF. CDR3 bases: TGTGCCAGCAGCAAACAGGGGGCGCTTGGCTACACCTTC.

This chain connects TRBV11-3 to TRBJ2-3, with TRBD2 identical over 7 bases. With 3 bases clipped from V and 0 bases from J, the junction kept 3 bases outside the gene matches. Germline loops: CDR1 SGHNT, CDR2 YENEEA. The CDR3 sequence is 15 residues long. The CDR3 loop reads CASSLGGGSTDTQYF. CDR3 bases: TGTGCCAGCAGCTTGGGCGGGGGTAGCACAGATACGCAGTATTTT. Full variable domain (missing parts from reference TRBV11-3 and TRBJ2-3): EAGVVQSPRYKIIEKKQPVAFWCNPISGHNTLYWYLQNLGQGPELLIRYENEEAVDDSQLPKDRFSAERLKGVDSTLKIQPAELGDSAVYLCASSLGGGSTDTQYFGPGTRLTVL.

The rearrangement uses TRBV6-6 and TRBJ1-5; 7 bases are shared with TRBD1. The germline CDR1 and CDR2 sequences are MNHNY and SVGAGI (reference sequence). With V trimmed by 6 bases and J by 0 bases, 11 bases remained unmatched. CDR3 size: 17 residues. The CDR3: CASRRGTDLYSNQPQHF. Written as DNA, the CDR3 is TGTGCCAGCAGGCGAGGGACAGACCTTTATAGCAATCAGCCCCAGCATTTT.

V gene TRBV6-6 combines with J gene TRBJ1-5; D possibly corresponds to TRBD1 (6 bases). With 2 bases removed from V and 5 bases from J, the gap between germline ends came to 16 bases. CDR1 and CDR2 (germline): MNHNY, SVGAGI (reference sequence). The CDR3 is 16 amino acids. CDR3 DNA sequence: TGTGCCAGCAGTTACCGGGGGCAGGGTGGGGATCAGCCCCAGCATTTT. Protein sequence: CASSYRGQGGDQPQHF.